This T cell receptor (beta chain) was identified in a study of technical replicates of blood from a handful of donors. Profiled with immunoSEQ multiplex PCR; TCRdb holds only in-frame clones, not every one. Of some 74,000 clones in the sample, about 91% were seen once. Germline V gives CDR1 SNHLY, CDR2 FYNNEI. Trimming stripped 5 bases from V and 0 bases from J, with 21 bases between. The CDR3 is 18 amino acids. The chain links TRBV2 to TRBJ2-3, with D possibly matching TRBD2 (6 bases). The origin of this receptor is a human donor in good health. The specimen sequenced was T cells isolated from PBMCs. The DNA for the CDR3 is TGTGCCAGCAGTTTAAGACCCGGGAGTTCCTCTAGCACAGATACGCAGTATTTT. It yields the protein CASSLRPGSSSSTDTQYF.